The 15 T cell receptor beta chains below were found in one sample sequenced in a study of T cell clones after liver transplantation. TCRdb's table, derived via immunoSEQ multiplex PCR, lists solely in-frame clones and lacks some. The sample consists of about 120,000 clones, approximately 90% of them appearing once. The source material was CD4+ T cells from blood, sampled 12 months after liver transplant. The receptors were sampled from a human patient who received a liver transplant. Some T cells may have come from the graft donor.

The CDR3 loop is CASSIDRGYNEQFF. The DNA of the CDR3 is TGTGCCAGTAGTATAGATAGGGGCTACAATGAGCAGTTCTTC. The chain uses TRBV19 and TRBJ2-1; tentative D call: TRBD1 (5 bases). The V end lost 0 bases, the J end lost 3 bases, and 6 bases lay between the germline ends. There are 14 residues in the CDR3. CDR1 and CDR2 (germline): LNHDA, SQIVND (reference sequence).

Worth noting for this clone: A junction boundary mismatches the germline segment, possibly from a read error. This chain joins TRBV10-2 and TRBJ2-7; 11 bases are a match to TRBD2. Germline V lookup: CDR1 WSHSY, CDR2 SAAADI. This CDR3 is built from 14 residues. The CDR3 region has the DNA TGCGCCAGCAAAAGACTAGCGGGATCCTTCGAGCAGTACTTC. Amino acid sequence: CASKRLAGSFEQYF.

The chain carries TRBV7-8 and TRBJ2-7, with TRBD1 matching 9 bases. Germline lookup yields CDR1 SGHVS and CDR2 FQNEAQ. The CDR3 consists of 15 residues. V shed 6 bases and J 0 bases; nucleotides not matched to a gene: 6. The CDR3 is CASRDPGQGSYEQYF. The CDR3, as DNA: TGTGCCAGCAGAGATCCGGGACAGGGCTCCTACGAGCAGTACTTC.

The chain uses TRBV5-1 and TRBJ2-1; 9 bases match TRBD1. There are 18 residues in the CDR3. The J segment lost 7 bases and the V segment lost 0 bases, leaving 14 bases of the junction unmatched. In germline, CDR1 is SGHRS, CDR2 YFSETQ. CDR3 sequence reads: CASSLEAGTGSVNNEQFF. The CDR3 nucleotides read TGCGCCAGCAGCTTGGAAGCCGGGACAGGGTCGGTAAATAATGAGCAGTTCTTC.

The chain carries TRBV7-9 and TRBJ2-4, with D perhaps TRBD1 (5 bases). Germline V lookup: CDR1 SEHNR, CDR2 FQNEAQ (reference sequence). Trimming stripped 4 bases from V and 1 base from J, with 11 bases between. CDR3 length: 15 amino acids. The CDR3 DNA follows: TGTGCCAGCAGCTCGCAGGGTATGGCCAAAAACATTCAGTACTTC. Protein: CASSSQGMAKNIQYF.

The genes are TRBV5-1 and TRBJ1-2; D might be TRBD1 (5 bases). Germline V gene data show CDR1 as SGHRS and CDR2 as YFSETQ. With 0 bases removed from V and 2 bases from J, the gap between germline ends came to 11 bases. The CDR3 loop spans 15 amino acids. CDR3 residues: CASSLVRGLNYGYTF. The CDR3 nucleotides are TGCGCCAGCAGCTTGGTCCGGGGCCTGAACTATGGCTACACCTTC.

The gene calls are TRBV27 and TRBJ1-1; a weak D match, TRBD1 (5 bases). The V end lost 6 bases, the J end lost 3 bases, and 5 bases lay between the germline ends. The CDR3 covers 11 residues. Looked up from germline, CDR1 is MNHEY and CDR2 is SMNVEV (reference sequence). CDR3 amino acids: CASRGHTEAFF. The DNA of the CDR3 is TGTGCCAGCAGGGGGCACACTGAAGCTTTCTTT.

The chain recombines TRBV15 with TRBJ2-2, with TRBD2 matching 7 bases. CDR1 and CDR2 (germline): LNHNV, YYDKDF (reference sequence). J gave up 4 bases and V 3 bases, and 8 bases lay outside the gene matches. This CDR3 has 16 residues. CDR3 nucleotides: TGTGCCACCAGCAGTCCGGGACTATCAGGCACCGGGGAGCTGTTTTTT. Amino acid sequence: CATSSPGLSGTGELFF.

The V gene is TRBV5-6, the J gene TRBJ1-4; D is unclear. The CDR3 spans 14 residues. With 0 bases removed from V and 5 bases from J, the gap between germline ends came to 8 bases. The germline gives CDR1 SGHDT, CDR2 YYEEEE. The CDR3 region is CASSLGRVNEKLFF. The CDR3 nucleotides are TGTGCCAGCAGCTTGGGGAGGGTAAATGAAAAACTGTTTTTT.

The chain recombines TRBV28 with TRBJ1-2; D ambiguous. The germline gives CDR1 MDHEN, CDR2 SYDVKM. V lost 3 bases to trimming and J lost 0 bases, with 11 bases between them. The CDR3 length is 15 residues. CDR3 region: CASSFGSPSNYGYTF. The CDR3 DNA sequence: TGTGCCAGCAGTTTCGGGTCACCCTCTAACTATGGCTACACCTTC.

The chain couples TRBV27 to TRBJ1-5; tentative D call: TRBD1 (5 bases). The germline V gene encodes CDR1 MNHEY and CDR2 SMNVEV (reference sequence). With 1 base removed from V and 0 bases from J, the gap between germline ends came to 10 bases. The CDR3 extends over 16 amino acids. The CDR3 region is CASSLLGGYSNQPQHF. CDR3 nucleotides: TGTGCCAGCAGTTTATTGGGGGGATATAGCAATCAGCCCCAGCATTTT.

V usage is TRBV11-3 and J usage is TRBJ2-5, with D unresolved. Germline V gene data show CDR1 as SGHNT and CDR2 as YENEEA. The V end was cut by 5 bases, the J end by 3 bases, with 7 bases between. This CDR3 has 12 residues. The CDR3 protein is CASSGPEETQYF. As DNA, the CDR3 is TGTGCCAGCAGCGGACCAGAAGAGACCCAGTACTTC.

V and J are TRBV7-2 and TRBJ2-7, with 11 nucleotides matching TRBD1. Per the germline V gene, CDR1 is SGHTA and CDR2 is FQGNSA. After removal of 3 bases from V and 5 bases from J, the junction contained 6 bases not matched to a gene. The CDR3 has 15 amino acids. The CDR3 DNA sequence: TGTGCCAGCAGCTTTAAAGGACAGGGGGCCCACGAGCAGTACTTC. Its protein is CASSFKGQGAHEQYF.

This clone was recorded once. The CDR3 here is CAWRQGALANYGYTF. The DNA of the CDR3 is TGTGCCTGGAGACAGGGAGCCTTAGCTAACTATGGCTACACCTTC. The rearrangement joins TRBV30 to TRBJ1-2, with D possibly TRBD1 on 6 matching bases. This CDR3 region has 15 residues. CDR1 is GTSNPN, CDR2 SVGIG, per germline (reference sequence). The V and J ends lost 3 bases and 0 bases respectively, with 14 bases between them.

The chain is built from TRBV7-2 and TRBJ1-3; D not certain. The length of the CDR3 is 15 residues. V gave up 5 bases and J gave up 3 bases, with 14 bases separating them. CDR1 and CDR2 from the germline V gene are SGHTA and FQGNSA. The CDR3 region has the DNA TGTGCCAGCAGCGGCCGGGGAGTAGGTGGAAACACCATATATTTT. This codes for CASSGRGVGGNTIYF.